The T cell receptor beta chain described here comes from a study of CD8+CD57+ T cells in acquired aplastic anemia. Overall study context: The average for DNA from sorted CD4+ and CD8+ cells was approximately 3.2 ug.

Only patients with CD8+CD57+ cell expansion on flow cytometry were chosen for sequencing. Researchers used genomic DNA as the template to profile TCR beta VDJ and CDR3. TCRdb re-derived calls from the reads in MiXCR, one entry per CDR3 protein. In the table there are a few hundred thousand distinct CDR3 sequences, about half of which are singletons. The length of the CDR3 is 15 residues. The V end was cut by 4 bases, the J end by 10 bases, with 20 bases between. Per the germline V gene, CDR1 is MDHEN and CDR2 is SYDVKM. V is TRBV28 and J is TRBJ1-5, with D possibly matching TRBD1 (5 bases). Source material: sorted CD4+, CD8+, or CD8+CD57+ T cells (not recorded which) from PBMCs. The receptor comes from a human donor with aplastic anemia. The CDR3: CASSSPGTGKGPQHF. CDR3 sequence (DNA): TGTGCCAGCAGTTCCCCAGGGACGGGGAAGGGACCCCAGCATTTT.